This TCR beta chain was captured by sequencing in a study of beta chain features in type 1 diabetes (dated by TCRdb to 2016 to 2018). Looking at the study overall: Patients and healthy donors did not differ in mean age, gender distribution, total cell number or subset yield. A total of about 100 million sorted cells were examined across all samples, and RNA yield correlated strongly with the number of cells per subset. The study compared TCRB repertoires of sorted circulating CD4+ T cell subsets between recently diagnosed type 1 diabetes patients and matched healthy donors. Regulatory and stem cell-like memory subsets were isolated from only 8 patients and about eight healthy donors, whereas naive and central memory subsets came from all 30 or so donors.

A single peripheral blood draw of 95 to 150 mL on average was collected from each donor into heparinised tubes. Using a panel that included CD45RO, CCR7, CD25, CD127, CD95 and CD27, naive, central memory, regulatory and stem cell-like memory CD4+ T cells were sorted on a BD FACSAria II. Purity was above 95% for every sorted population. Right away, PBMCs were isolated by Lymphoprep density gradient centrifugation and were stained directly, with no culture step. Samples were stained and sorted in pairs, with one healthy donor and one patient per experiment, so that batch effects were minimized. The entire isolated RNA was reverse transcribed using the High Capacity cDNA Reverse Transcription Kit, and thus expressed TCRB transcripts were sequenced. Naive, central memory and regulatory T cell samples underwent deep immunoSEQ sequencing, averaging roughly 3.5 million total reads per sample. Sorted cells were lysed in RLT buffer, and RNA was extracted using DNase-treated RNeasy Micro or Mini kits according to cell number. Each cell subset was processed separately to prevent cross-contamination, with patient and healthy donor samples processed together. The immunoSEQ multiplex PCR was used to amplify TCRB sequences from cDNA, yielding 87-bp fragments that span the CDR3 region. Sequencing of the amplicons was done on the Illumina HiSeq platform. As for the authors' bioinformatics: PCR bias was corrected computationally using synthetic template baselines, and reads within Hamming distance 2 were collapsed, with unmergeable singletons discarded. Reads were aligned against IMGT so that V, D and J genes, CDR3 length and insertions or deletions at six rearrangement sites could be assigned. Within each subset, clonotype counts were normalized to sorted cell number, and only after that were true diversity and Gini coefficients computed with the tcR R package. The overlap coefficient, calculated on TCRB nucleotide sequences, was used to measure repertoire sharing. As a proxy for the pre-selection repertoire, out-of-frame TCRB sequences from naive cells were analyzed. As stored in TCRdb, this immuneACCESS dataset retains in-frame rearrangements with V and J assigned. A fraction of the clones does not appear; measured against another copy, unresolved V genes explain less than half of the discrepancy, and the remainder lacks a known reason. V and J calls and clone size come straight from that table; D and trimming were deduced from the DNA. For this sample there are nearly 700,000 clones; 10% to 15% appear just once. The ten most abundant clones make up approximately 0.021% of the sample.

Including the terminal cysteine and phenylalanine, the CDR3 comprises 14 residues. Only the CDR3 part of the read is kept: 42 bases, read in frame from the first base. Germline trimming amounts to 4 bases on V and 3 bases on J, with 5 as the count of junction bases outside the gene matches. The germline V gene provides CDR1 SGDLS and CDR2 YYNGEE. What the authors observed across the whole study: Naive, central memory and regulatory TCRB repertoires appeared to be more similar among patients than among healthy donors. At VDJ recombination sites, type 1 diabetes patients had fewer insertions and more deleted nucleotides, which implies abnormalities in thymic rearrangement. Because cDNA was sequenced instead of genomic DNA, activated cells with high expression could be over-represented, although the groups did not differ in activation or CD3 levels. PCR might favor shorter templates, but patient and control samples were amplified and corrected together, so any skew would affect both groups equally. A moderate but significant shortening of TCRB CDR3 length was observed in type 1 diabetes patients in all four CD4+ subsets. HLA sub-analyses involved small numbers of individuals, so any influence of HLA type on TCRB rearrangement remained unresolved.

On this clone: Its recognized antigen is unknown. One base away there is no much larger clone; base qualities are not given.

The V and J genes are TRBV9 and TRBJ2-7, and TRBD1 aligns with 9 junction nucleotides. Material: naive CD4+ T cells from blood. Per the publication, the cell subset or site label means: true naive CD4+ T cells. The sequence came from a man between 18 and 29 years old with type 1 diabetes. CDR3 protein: CASSKSTGGYEQYF. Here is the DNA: TGTGCCAGCAGCAAGTCGACAGGGGGCTACGAGCAGTACTTC.